A single sample is the source of the 7 T cell receptor beta chains below, sequenced in a study of glioma-infiltrating T cells after dendritic cell vaccination. The method was immunoSEQ multiplex PCR; TCRdb's version includes in-frame clones alone and lacks a portion of them. The sample has about 92,000 clones, over 75% seen once; the top ten hold about 15%. The sample in question was blood, obtained before dendritic cell vaccination. Source of these receptors: a human donor with glioblastoma.

The CDR3, as DNA: TGTGCCAGCAGCTTAGGTGGGGGGGGGAGAGGGAACGAGCAGTACTTC. Protein product: CASSLGGGGRGNEQYF. The chain carries TRBV7-2 and TRBJ2-7; 7 bases are a match to TRBD2. V shed 1 base and J 5 bases; nucleotides not matched to a gene: 11. Germline values: CDR1 SGHTA, CDR2 FQGNSA. This CDR3 contains 16 residues.

The chain combines TRBV9 with TRBJ1-2; D uncertain. Trimming took 4 bases from V and 5 from J, leaving 15 bases between them. Germline CDR1 SGDLS, CDR2 YYNGEE. CDR3 size: 14 residues. This CDR3 is CASSHEAPYYGYTF. CDR3 nucleotide sequence: TGTGCCAGCAGCCACGAGGCGCCATATTATGGCTACACCTTC. Filled out from reference TRBV9 and TRBJ1-2, the complete variable domain reads DSGVTQTPKHLITATGQRVTLRCSPRSGDLSVYWYQQSLDQGLQFLIQYYNGEERAKGNILERFSAQQFPDLHSELNLSSLELGDSALYFCASSHEAPYYGYTFGSGTRLTVV.

This rearrangement joins TRBV15 to TRBJ2-7; 10 nucleotides line up with TRBD1. Germline trimming cut 3 bases from V and 1 base from J; bases unmatched to any gene: 12. The CDR3 extends over 18 amino acids. Germline-derived CDR1 and CDR2 are LNHNV and YYDKDF (reference sequence). Here the CDR3 DNA reads TGTGCCACCAGCAGCGAAATACCGGGACAGGGGCTATCCTACGAGCAGTACTTC. It translates to CATSSEIPGQGLSYEQYF.

This clone was seen a handful of times. The V call is TRBV5-1, the J call TRBJ1-4; D is undetermined. The CDR3 length is 14 residues. Germline-derived CDR1 and CDR2 are SGHRS and YFSETQ. V lost 4 bases to trimming and J lost 0 bases, with 7 bases between them. Here the CDR3 reads CASSEPATNEKLFF. The CDR3 DNA is TGCGCCAGCAGCGAGCCTGCAACTAATGAAAAACTGTTTTTT.

This sequence joins TRBV27 and TRBJ2-2; weak D call: TRBD2 (6 bases). The CDR3 runs to 14 residues. Germline CDR1 is MNHEY and CDR2 is SMNVEV (reference sequence). With 4 bases removed from V and 0 bases from J, the gap between germline ends came to 6 bases. The CDR3 is CASSSSANTGELFF. The CDR3 DNA reads TGTGCCAGCAGTTCTAGCGCGAACACCGGGGAGCTGTTTTTT.

The rearrangement joins TRBV18 to TRBJ2-7, with 7 bases that match TRBD1. The CDR3 covers 14 residues. Germline loops: CDR1 KGHSH, CDR2 LQKENI. Unmatched junction bases numbered 11, after V lost 6 bases and J lost 6 bases. The CDR3 sequence: CASSPDREVREQYF. The CDR3 DNA reads TGTGCCAGCTCTCCCGACAGGGAAGTACGCGAGCAGTACTTC.

J is TRBJ2-7 and V is TRBV19; 15 bases agree with TRBD2. V shed 4 bases, J shed 5 bases, and the junction held 12 bases outside the gene matches. Per the germline V gene, CDR1 is LNHDA and CDR2 is SQIVND (reference sequence). The CDR3 is made up of 18 amino acids. The CDR3 region has the DNA TGTGCCAGTAGTACCAGTCCCGGGACTAGCGGGAGGCTCCACGAGCAGTACTTC. Translation: CASSTSPGTSGRLHEQYF.